The clone carrying this T cell receptor beta chain appeared many times. TCR beta CDR3 regions were amplified from RNA transcripts. First-round RT-PCR with HTBI primers amplified the TCR CDR3 region. TCRdb ran MiXCR on the multiplex PCR reads and lists one entry per CDR3 protein. The data contain about 360,000 distinct CDR3 sequences, around an eighth of them singletons. This CDR3 is built from 16 residues. Germline loops: CDR1 SGHTA, CDR2 FQGNSA. V lost 2 bases and J 0 bases, leaving 11 bases between the germline ends. The source of the sample is a study of T cells in Graves' hyperthyroidism and ophthalmopathy.

Sequenced material: blood. The TCR comes from a young man with Graves' hyperthyroidism that later progressed to Graves' ophthalmopathy. The chain carries TRBV7-2 and TRBJ1-5; D not certain. The CDR3, as DNA: TGTGCCAGCAGCTTAATGACACCCTCTAGCAATCAGCCCCAGCATTTT. Translating gives CASSLMTPSSNQPQHF.